This T cell receptor beta chain was profiled in a study of blood T cell repertoires in COVID-19. Generated by immunoSEQ multiplex PCR, the TCRdb table keeps only in-frame clones and is missing some. The table records 100,000 to 150,000 clones, about 88% of them present only once. The receptor's source is a man aged 35 to 55 with acute COVID-19. The material sequenced was PBMCs or T cells enriched from blood (not recorded which).

CDR3 sequence reads: CAISESGNQPQHF. Here the CDR3 DNA reads TGTGCCATCAGTGAGTCCGGCAATCAGCCCCAGCATTTT. V is TRBV10-3 and J is TRBJ1-5, with D unclear. CDR1 and CDR2 (germline): ENHRY, SYGVKD. V lost 0 bases to trimming and J lost 2 bases, with 2 bases between them. The CDR3 length is 13 residues.